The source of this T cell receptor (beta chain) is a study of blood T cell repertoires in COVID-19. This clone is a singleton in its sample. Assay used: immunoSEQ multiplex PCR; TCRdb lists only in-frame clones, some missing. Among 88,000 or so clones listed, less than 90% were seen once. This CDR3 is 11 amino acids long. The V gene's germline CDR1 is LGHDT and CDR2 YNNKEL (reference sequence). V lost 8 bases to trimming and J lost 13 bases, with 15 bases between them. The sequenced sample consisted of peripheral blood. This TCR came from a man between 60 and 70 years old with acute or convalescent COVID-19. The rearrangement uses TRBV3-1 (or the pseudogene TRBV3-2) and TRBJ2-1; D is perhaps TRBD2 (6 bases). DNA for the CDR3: TGTGCCAGCCAGGACTATCGGGTCCAGTTCTTC. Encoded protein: CASQDYRVQFF.